This T cell receptor beta chain came from a study of CD8 T cells in Susac syndrome. Random hexamers were used to reverse transcribe an amount of about 0.45 to 1 ug RNA. MiXCR was run by TCRdb on the immunoSEQ multiplex PCR reads, yielding one entry per CDR3 protein. Seen here are 100,000 or so distinct CDR3 sequences, about nine tenths observed once, and the top ten hold about 0.11%. The V end was cut by 2 bases, the J end by 1 base, with 8 bases between. Looked up from germline, CDR1 is SEHNR and CDR2 is FQNEAQ (reference sequence). The CDR3 spans 14 residues. The chain has TRBV7-9 and TRBJ1-1, with a tentative D call TRBD1 (5 bases). The TCR originated in a human donor in good health. The material sequenced was CD8+ T cells from PBMCs. The CDR3 region is CASSLTGTNTEAFF. CDR3 DNA: TGTGCCAGCAGCTTAACGGGGACGAACACTGAAGCTTTCTTT.